This TCR beta chain was captured in a study of CD8+CD57+ T cells in acquired aplastic anemia. Findings and limits, study-wide: Shared by patients and controls, just under 30 CD8+ CDR3s were abundant in patients.

CD8+CD57+ cell expansion, shown by flow cytometry, had occurred in the patients selected for sequencing. V dropped 3 bases and J dropped 2; count of bases not matched to a gene: 6. CDR3 length: 17 amino acids. Genomic DNA served as template for TCR beta VDJ and CDR3 profiling. TCRdb used MiXCR to reprocess the reads, holding one entry per CDR3 protein. Of approximately 260,000 distinct CDR3 sequences listed, 82% are singletons. As for this clonotype: What it binds is not known.

The sample taken for sequencing was sorted CD4+, CD8+, or CD8+CD57+ T cells (not recorded which) from PBMCs. The chain is built from TRBV12-3 or TRBV12-4 and TRBJ2-3, with 12 positions matching TRBD2. The clonotype originates from a human donor with aplastic anemia. CDR3 DNA: TGTGCCAGCAGTTTTTGGACTAGCGGGGATCCCACAGATACGCAGTATTTT. This translates into CASSFWTSGDPTDTQYF.